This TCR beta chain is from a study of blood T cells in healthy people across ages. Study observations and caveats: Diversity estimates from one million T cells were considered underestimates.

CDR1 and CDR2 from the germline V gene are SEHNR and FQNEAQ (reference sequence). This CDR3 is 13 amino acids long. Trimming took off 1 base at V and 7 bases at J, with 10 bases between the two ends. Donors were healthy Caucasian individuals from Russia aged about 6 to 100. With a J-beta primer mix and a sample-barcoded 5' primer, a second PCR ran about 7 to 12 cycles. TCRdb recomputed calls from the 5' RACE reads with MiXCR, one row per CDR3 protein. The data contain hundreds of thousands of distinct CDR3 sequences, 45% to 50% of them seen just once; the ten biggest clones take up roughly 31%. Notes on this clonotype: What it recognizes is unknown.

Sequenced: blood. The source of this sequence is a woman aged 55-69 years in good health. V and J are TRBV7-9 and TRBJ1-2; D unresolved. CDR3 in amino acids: CASSLGADRGYTF. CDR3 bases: TGTGCCAGCAGCTTAGGCGCAGATCGTGGCTACACCTTC.